This T cell receptor (beta chain) was recorded in a study of OX40 agonist ivuxolimab in advanced cancers. V was clipped by 6 bases and J by 5 bases, with 19 bases between them. In germline, CDR1 is LNHDA, CDR2 SQIVND (reference sequence). The length of the CDR3 is 16 residues. By proportion, this clone is medium-sized. Measured with immunoSEQ multiplex PCR; TCRdb has only the in-frame clones, and not every one. The top ten clones hold around 0.7% of a sample with more than 60,000 clones, 85% of them seen once. This chain uses TRBV19 with TRBJ2-2; D perhaps matches TRBD2 (5 bases). This receptor was taken from an adult with an advanced solid tumor such as melanoma, head and neck, liver or kidney cancer. This specimen consisted of CD4+ or CD8+ T cells sorted from blood, obtained in a trial of the OX40 agonist ivuxolimab. The CDR3 loop is CASSKTRRVETGELFF. In nucleotides, the CDR3 is TGTGCCAGTAGCAAAACTAGAAGGGTGGAGACCGGGGAGCTGTTTTTT.